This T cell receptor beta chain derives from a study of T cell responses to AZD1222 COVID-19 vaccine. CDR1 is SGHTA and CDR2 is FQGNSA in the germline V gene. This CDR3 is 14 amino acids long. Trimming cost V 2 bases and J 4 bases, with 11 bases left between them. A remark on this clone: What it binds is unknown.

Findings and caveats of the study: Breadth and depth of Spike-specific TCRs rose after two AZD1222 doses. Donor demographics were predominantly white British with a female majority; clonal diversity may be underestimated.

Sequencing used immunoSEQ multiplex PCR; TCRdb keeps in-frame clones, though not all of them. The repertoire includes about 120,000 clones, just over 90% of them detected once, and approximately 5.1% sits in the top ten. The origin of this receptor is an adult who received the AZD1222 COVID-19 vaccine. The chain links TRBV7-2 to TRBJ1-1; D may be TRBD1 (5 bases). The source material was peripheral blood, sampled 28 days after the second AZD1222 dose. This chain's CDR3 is CASSLSGGGTEAFF. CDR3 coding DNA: TGTGCCAGCAGCTTATCTGGGGGGGGCACTGAAGCTTTCTTT.